This T cell receptor (beta chain) is from a study of response to subunit inactivated influenza vaccine. MiXCR, run by TCRdb on the RT-PCR reads, gives a single entry per CDR3 protein. The data show about 570,000 distinct CDR3 sequences, roughly 12% seen once. Trimming cost V 5 bases and J 2 bases, with 9 bases left between them. This CDR3 contains 13 residues. The data also belong to a second study, concerning T cells expressing NK-cell markers. From that second work: With UMIs, 5'RACE template switching was used to make TCR beta cDNA. CD3+CD56+NKG2C+, CD3+CD56+NKG2C- and CD3+CD56-NKG2C+ T cells, once sorted, supplied the TCR beta repertoires.

The clonotype was recovered from a man aged 45-65 years who received an inactivated influenza vaccine. Sequences were derived from PBMCs from blood, sampled on the day of vaccination. The J gene is TRBJ2-5, the V gene TRBV12-3 or TRBV12-4, with unresolved D. CDR3 residues: CASSPMGQETQYF. CDR3 DNA sequence: TGTGCCAGCAGTCCGATGGGGCAAGAGACCCAGTACTTC.